The rows below give T cell receptor beta chains drawn from one sample of a study of blood T cell repertoires in COVID-19. The table came from immunoSEQ multiplex PCR; TCRdb's copy has only in-frame clones and leaves some out. The top ten hold approximately 0.96% of the sample, which has over 350,000 clones, approximately 87% seen once. The sequenced sample consisted of PBMCs or T cells enriched from blood (not recorded which). These receptors were taken from a woman under 40 with acute COVID-19. The CDR3 runs from the conserved cysteine through the conserved F or W. A D gene is named only where the DNA matches it firmly. A row's size may be missing; if present it is once, few, many or a size class.

size: -; V: TRBV19; J: TRBJ1-1; D: -; DNA: TGTGCCAGTAGAACGGGGGGTGGCACTGAAGCTTTCTTT; CDR3: CASRTGGGTEAFF
size: -; V: TRBV7-9; J: TRBJ1-4; D: TRBD1; DNA: TGTGCCAGCAGTGACGGACAGGGGGGTTATGAAAAACTGTTTTTT; CDR3: CASSDGQGGYEKLFF
size: once; V: TRBV5-1; J: TRBJ2-5; D: -; DNA: TGCGCCAGCAGCCGGGGGTCCTCTCAACAAGAGACCCAGTACTTC; CDR3: CASSRGSSQQETQYF
size: -; V: TRBV11-2; J: TRBJ1-1; D: -; DNA: TGTGCCAGCAGCTTGCACCCCAACGGGGGGCGCACTGAAGCTTTCTTT; CDR3: CASSLHPNGGRTEAFF
size: -; V: TRBV7-3; J: TRBJ2-1; D: TRBD2; DNA: TGTGCCAGCAGCTCTAGGACTAGCGGTTACAATGAGCAGTTCTTC; CDR3: CASSSRTSGYNEQFF
size: -; V: TRBV3-1/TRBV3-2; J: TRBJ1-3; D: -; DNA: TGTGCCAGCAGCCCAGGACAGCACTCTGGAAACACCATATATTTT; CDR3: CASSPGQHSGNTIYF
size: -; V: TRBV14; J: TRBJ2-5; D: TRBD2; DNA: TGTGCCAGCAGCCACGGAGCGGGACTAAAACAAGAGACCCAGTACTTC; CDR3: CASSHGAGLKQETQYF
size: few; V: TRBV24-1; J: TRBJ2-5; D: TRBD2; DNA: TGTGCCACCAGTGGAGCGGGGGGCGGGGAGACCCAGTACTTC; CDR3: CATSGAGGGETQYF
size: -; V: TRBV12-3/TRBV12-4; J: TRBJ2-1; D: -; DNA: TGTGCCAGCAGACAGGGTCGAGAGCAGTTCTTC; CDR3: CASRQGREQFF
size: -; V: TRBV9; J: TRBJ2-2; D: -; DNA: TGTGCCAGCAGCCCCCCAACGGGGACTAACACCGGGGAGCTGTTTTTT; CDR3: CASSPPTGTNTGELFF
size: -; V: TRBV27; J: TRBJ2-7; D: -; DNA: TGTGCCAGCAGTTTAGGAGGGGGCAGCTCCTACGAGCAGTACTTC; CDR3: CASSLGGGSSYEQYF
size: -; V: TRBV6-5; J: TRBJ2-4; D: -; DNA: TGTGCCAGCAGGGAGGGAAACATTCAGTACTTC; CDR3: CASREGNIQYF
size: -; V: TRBV30; J: TRBJ1-2; D: TRBD1; DNA: TGTGCCTGGAGTGCCGGACAGGGCTTGAGGGGCTACACCTTC; CDR3: CAWSAGQGLRGYTF
size: -; V: TRBV12-3/TRBV12-4; J: TRBJ1-2; D: -; DNA: TGTGCCAGCACCCGGGATGGCTACACCTTC; CDR3: CASTRDGYTF
size: -; V: TRBV6-6; J: TRBJ1-1; D: TRBD1; DNA: TGTGCCAGCAGTTACGCCGGACAGGGCGGCACTGAAGCTTTCTTT; CDR3: CASSYAGQGGTEAFF
size: -; V: TRBV5-1; J: TRBJ1-4; D: -; DNA: TGCGCCAGCAGAAACAGGGAGGGGAGCGAAAAACTGTTTTTT; CDR3: CASRNREGSEKLFF
size: -; V: TRBV9; J: TRBJ1-6; D: -; DNA: TGTGCCAGCAGCGAGACCGAAGGGACACGGGTGACTCCCCTCCACTTT; CDR3: CASSETEGTRVTPLHF
size: once; V: TRBV9; J: TRBJ2-7; D: TRBD1; DNA: TGTGCCAGCAGCGCATCCGGGACAGAGAAAGAGCAGTACTTC; CDR3: CASSASGTEKEQYF
size: -; V: TRBV14; J: TRBJ2-7; D: -; DNA: TGTGCCAGCAGCCAAGCGTTGGAACTCAGGGTGCGCGAGCAGTACTTC; CDR3: CASSQALELRVREQYF
size: once; V: TRBV3-1/TRBV3-2; J: TRBJ2-5; D: TRBD2; DNA: TGTGCCAGCAGCCAAGATCTAGGGAGCGGGGGCTCCGGAGAGACCCAGTACTTC; CDR3: CASSQDLGSGGSGETQYF
size: -; V: TRBV2; J: TRBJ2-4; D: -; DNA: TGTGCCAGCAGTGTAGAAGGGGGATCAACCAAAAACATTCAGTACTTC; CDR3: CASSVEGGSTKNIQYF
size: once; V: TRBV12-3/TRBV12-4; J: TRBJ2-5; D: -; DNA: TGTGCCAGCAGCTCTCCGACAGAAGAGACCCAGTACTTC; CDR3: CASSSPTEETQYF